This record covers a single TCR beta chain. Trimming cost V 3 bases and J 7 bases, with 13 bases left between them. The CDR3 is made up of 14 amino acids. CDR1 and CDR2 (germline): KGHSH, LQKENI. This sample is drawn from a study of cytomegalovirus exposure and HLA in healthy donors. Primers included in the PCR were 60 Vbeta and 13 Jbeta primers. This table comes from immunoSEQ multiplex PCR, and its TCRdb copy is limited to in-frame clones, with some not included. In the table there are around 140,000 clones, roughly 80% of which are singletons. The J gene is TRBJ2-1, the V gene TRBV18, with TRBD1 as a possible D gene (5 bases). The TCR originated in a woman between 45 and 65 years old in good health and CMV-seropositive. The sequencing input was PBMCs. CDR3: CASSPQGTANEQFF. CDR3 DNA sequence: TGTGCCAGCTCACCCCAGGGAACAGCTAATGAGCAGTTCTTC.